This T cell receptor (beta chain) was obtained from a study of cytomegalovirus exposure and HLA in healthy donors. The PCR employed 60 Vbeta primers together with 13 Jbeta primers. The table came from immunoSEQ multiplex PCR; TCRdb's copy has only in-frame clones and leaves some out. This repertoire shows 150,000 to 200,000 clones, 65% to 80% found once; its top ten account for 1.1%. CDR1 is LNHDA, CDR2 SQIVND, per germline (reference sequence). The CDR3 has 13 residues. J lost 8 bases, V lost 4 bases, and 7 bases had no gene match. This clonotype originated in a woman aged 40 to 50 in good health and CMV-seronegative. The sample consisted of PBMCs. The gene calls are TRBV19 and TRBJ1-1, with 7 nucleotides matching TRBD1. DNA of the CDR3: TGTGCCAGTAGTACGAGGGGACAGAAAGAAGCTTTCTTT. This codes for CASSTRGQKEAFF.